This is a list of T cell receptor beta chains from one sample in a study of sequential checkpoint blockade in melanoma. Sequenced by immunoSEQ multiplex PCR; TCRdb stores in-frame clones only, minus some. The sample holds about 21,000 clones; 70% to 90% are singletons and the top ten take around 9.1%. The starting material was CD8+ T cells sorted from blood (inferred from file names), obtained from a patient given nivolumab and ipilimumab in sequence. The receptors here all came from a human donor with melanoma. CDR3s include the opening cysteine and the closing phenylalanine or tryptophan. The D gene is left open where the match is weak. Only part of the rows carry a size: once, few, many, or a class if the clone is expanded.

abundance: once
j_gene: TRBJ2-2
v_gene: TRBV5-1
d_gene: NA
CDR3nt: TGCGCCAGCAGCCCAACCCAATACAGGGTTAGAGTTGCCGGGGAGCTGTTTTTT
CDR3aa: CASSPTQYRVRVAGELFF

abundance: NA
j_gene: TRBJ1-2
v_gene: TRBV5-5
d_gene: NA
CDR3nt: TGTGCCAGCAGCCCACAAATGGAGCAAGGGGTTGGTAACTATGGCTACACCTTC
CDR3aa: CASSPQMEQGVGNYGYTF

abundance: NA
j_gene: TRBJ1-2
v_gene: TRBV4-3
d_gene: NA
CDR3nt: TGCGCCAGCAGCCAAGAGTGGAGTTATGGCTACACCTTC
CDR3aa: CASSQEWSYGYTF

abundance: NA
j_gene: TRBJ2-1
v_gene: TRBV13
d_gene: TRBD2
CDR3nt: TGTGCCAGCAGCTCTTCCTCGACTAGCCCTATGCTGTTCTTC
CDR3aa: CASSSSSTSPMLFF

abundance: NA
j_gene: TRBJ2-4
v_gene: TRBV2
d_gene: TRBD2
CDR3nt: TGTGCCAGCATGCGGATCTCGGGCCTAGCGGGAGGGACGGTTGAGGGCATTCAGTACTTC
CDR3aa: CASMRISGLAGGTVEGIQYF

abundance: NA
j_gene: TRBJ1-5
v_gene: TRBV27
d_gene: NA
CDR3nt: TGTGCCAGCTCTATGGTAGGGGCCTGGCAGCCCCAGCATTTT
CDR3aa: CASSMVGAWQPQHF

abundance: NA
j_gene: TRBJ2-7
v_gene: TRBV4-1
d_gene: TRBD1
CDR3nt: TGCGCCAGCAGCCATCGGACAGGGGCGGCCCCCGAGCAGTACTTC
CDR3aa: CASSHRTGAAPEQYF

abundance: NA
j_gene: TRBJ2-7
v_gene: TRBV27
d_gene: NA
CDR3nt: TGTGCCAGCAGTTTAGGGGGAGGTCCCGGCGAGCAGTACTTC
CDR3aa: CASSLGGGPGEQYF

abundance: NA
j_gene: TRBJ1-3
v_gene: TRBV28
d_gene: NA
CDR3nt: TGTGCCAGCAGCCCGACAGCTTTCTCTGGAAACACCATATATTTT
CDR3aa: CASSPTAFSGNTIYF

abundance: NA
j_gene: TRBJ1-1
v_gene: TRBV30
d_gene: NA
CDR3nt: TGTGCCTGGGACCGGGACAAGGGGATGAACACTGAAGCTTTCTTT
CDR3aa: CAWDRDKGMNTEAFF

abundance: few
j_gene: TRBJ1-1
v_gene: TRBV5-6
d_gene: NA
CDR3nt: TGTGCCAGCAGCTTAGCACGTGAAGCTTTCTTT
CDR3aa: CASSLAREAFF

abundance: once
j_gene: TRBJ1-5
v_gene: TRBV28
d_gene: NA
CDR3nt: TGTGCCAGCAGCACCGGCGGGGGGATTAATCAGCCCCAGCATTTT
CDR3aa: CASSTGGGINQPQHF

abundance: NA
j_gene: TRBJ2-7
v_gene: TRBV6-1
d_gene: TRBD1
CDR3nt: TGTGCCAGCAGGTGGGGACAGGGCCCAACCTACGAGCAGTACTTC
CDR3aa: CASRWGQGPTYEQYF

abundance: NA
j_gene: TRBJ1-4
v_gene: TRBV7-2
d_gene: NA
CDR3nt: TGTGCCAGCAGCTCCCCTATCGGGGGTGGAAATGAAAAACTGTTTTTT
CDR3aa: CASSSPIGGGNEKLFF

abundance: NA
j_gene: TRBJ2-7
v_gene: TRBV27
d_gene: NA
CDR3nt: TGTGCCAGCAGCAATCGTGGCAGGGGTCAATACGAGCAGTACTTC
CDR3aa: CASSNRGRGQYEQYF

abundance: few
j_gene: TRBJ2-3
v_gene: TRBV7-2
d_gene: TRBD2
CDR3nt: TGTGCCAGCAGCCCCAAGCGGGGGGTCCTGTTCGGAGATACGCAGTATTTT
CDR3aa: CASSPKRGVLFGDTQYF

abundance: NA
j_gene: TRBJ1-2
v_gene: TRBV27
d_gene: TRBD1
CDR3nt: TGTGCCAGCAGATCACGACAGGGACCAACAACTTACTATGGCTACACCTTC
CDR3aa: CASRSRQGPTTYYGYTF

abundance: NA
j_gene: TRBJ1-2
v_gene: TRBV13
d_gene: TRBD1
CDR3nt: TGTGCCAGCAGCTCCATTACAGGGGGCAACTATGGCTACACCTTC
CDR3aa: CASSSITGGNYGYTF

abundance: NA
j_gene: TRBJ2-1
v_gene: TRBV5-6
d_gene: TRBD2
CDR3nt: TGTGCCAGCAGCTACGAGGGAGGGCGGTCCTCCTACAATGAGCAGTTCTTC
CDR3aa: CASSYEGGRSSYNEQFF

abundance: NA
j_gene: TRBJ1-5
v_gene: TRBV4-1
d_gene: NA
CDR3nt: TGCGCCAGCAGCCAAGACTTATTTCAGCCCCAGCATTTT
CDR3aa: CASSQDLFQPQHF

abundance: NA
j_gene: TRBJ2-3
v_gene: TRBV7-3
d_gene: TRBD2
CDR3nt: TGTGCCAGCAGCTTAATAGCGGGGCTAGTAGATACGCAGTATTTT
CDR3aa: CASSLIAGLVDTQYF